A single sample is the source of the 15 T cell receptor beta chains below, sequenced in a study of cytomegalovirus exposure and HLA in healthy donors. This PCR relied on a set of 60 Vbeta primers and 13 Jbeta primers. Assay used: immunoSEQ multiplex PCR; TCRdb lists only in-frame clones, some missing. In the table there are around 150,000 clones, 75% of which are singletons. Sequencing used PBMCs. The receptor set was obtained from a man aged 18 to 30 in good health and CMV-seropositive.

This chain joins TRBV27 and TRBJ2-1; D is undetermined. From germline, CDR1 is MNHEY and CDR2 SMNVEV (reference sequence). The V end lost 8 bases, the J end lost 5 bases, and 10 bases lay between the germline ends. The CDR3 is made up of 12 amino acids. The CDR3 region has the DNA TGTGCCAGCCGACGCGGCGACAATGAGCAGTTCTTC. It is translated as CASRRGDNEQFF.

The chain joins TRBV6-6 to TRBJ2-2; a possible D gene is TRBD2 (5 bases). The V gene's germline CDR1 is MNHNY and CDR2 SVGAGI (reference sequence). V lost 2 bases and J 3 bases, leaving 13 bases between the germline ends. The CDR3 is made up of 16 amino acids. The CDR3 reads CASSYRPSPDTGELFF. Written as DNA, the CDR3 is TGTGCCAGCAGTTACAGGCCTAGCCCCGACACCGGGGAGCTGTTTTTT.

The chain has TRBV29-1 and TRBJ2-7, with D maybe TRBD1 (6 bases). The CDR3 is 13 amino acids. V was cut by 3 bases and J by 0 bases, with 9 bases left in between. Germline values: CDR1 SQVTM, CDR2 ANQGSEA. This chain's CDR3 is CSVEQQGSYEQYF. In DNA form, the CDR3 reads TGCAGCGTTGAGCAACAGGGCTCCTACGAGCAGTACTTC.

The chain links TRBV27 to TRBJ2-7; a possible D gene is TRBD2 (5 bases). Germline V gives CDR1 MNHEY, CDR2 SMNVEV (reference sequence). V lost 6 bases to trimming and J lost 7 bases, with 13 bases between them. This CDR3 has 12 residues. In DNA form, the CDR3 reads TGTGCCAGCAGAGCGGCAGGTTGGGAGCAGTACTTC. Translated, it gives CASRAAGWEQYF.

This clone was seen a single time. The chain is built from TRBV6-5 and TRBJ1-2; no firm D call. Germline V lookup: CDR1 MNHEY, CDR2 SVGAGI. V was trimmed by 5 bases and J by 8 bases, leaving 12 bases between them. The CDR3 covers 12 residues. The CDR3 nucleotides are TGTGCCAGCAGTCGCGAAATGCGCGGCTACACCTTC. It translates to CASSREMRGYTF.

V and J are TRBV28 and TRBJ2-7, with a possible D match to TRBD1 (5 bases). Trimming shortened V by 2 bases and J by 0 bases, and 11 bases separated the two germline ends. The CDR3 length is 15 residues. The germline V gene has CDR1 MDHEN and CDR2 SYDVKM. The CDR3 loop reads CASSLTGTPSYEQYF. In nucleotides, the CDR3 is TGTGCCAGCAGTTTAACAGGCACGCCCTCCTACGAGCAGTACTTC.

This chain joins TRBV5-4 and TRBJ1-3; TRBD1 aligns across 8 bases. The germline CDR1 and CDR2 sequences are SGHNT and YYREEE (reference sequence). V was clipped by 4 bases and J by 8 bases; unmatched bases: 8. The CDR3 is 14 amino acids. The CDR3: CASSPTNRGDTIYF. The DNA for the CDR3 is TGTGCCAGCAGCCCCACCAACAGGGGGGACACCATATATTTT.

V and J are TRBV19 and TRBJ1-5; TRBD1 aligns across 8 bases. CDR3 size: 17 residues. Germline V CDR1 and CDR2: LNHDA, SQIVND (reference sequence). After removal of 1 base from V and 4 bases from J, the junction contained 9 bases not matched to a gene. This chain's CDR3 is CASSIASQGVGNQPQHF. The DNA for the CDR3 is TGTGCCAGTAGTATAGCATCACAGGGGGTCGGAAATCAGCCCCAGCATTTT.

The CDR3 reads CASSLVVAGEQFF. The DNA for the CDR3 is TGTGCCAGCAGTTTAGTTGTAGCGGGAGAGCAGTTCTTC. The J gene is TRBJ2-1, the V gene TRBV6-5; TRBD2 matches at 8 bases. The germline V gene has CDR1 MNHEY and CDR2 SVGAGI. Germline trimming cut 4 bases from V and 10 bases from J; bases unmatched to any gene: 6. The CDR3 loop spans 13 amino acids.

The CDR3 spells CASSLQGFREKLFF. CDR3 DNA: TGTGCCAGCAGTCTACAGGGATTTAGGGAAAAACTGTTTTTT. The V call is TRBV6-1, the J call TRBJ1-4; possibly TRBD1 for D (6 bases). With 5 bases removed from V and 8 bases from J, the gap between germline ends came to 15 bases. CDR1 and CDR2 from the germline V gene are MNHNS and SASEGT. This CDR3 region has 14 residues.

J is TRBJ2-6 and V is TRBV19; D possibly corresponds to TRBD1 (6 bases). The germline V and J ends were trimmed by 9 bases and 4 bases, with 16 bases remaining between them. There are 15 residues in the CDR3. CDR1 is LNHDA and CDR2 is SQIVND in the germline V gene (reference sequence). CDR3 in DNA: TGTGCCAGAAAACAGGGTTGGTCGGGGGCCAACGTCCTGACTTTC. Protein: CARKQGWSGANVLTF.

The chain is built from TRBV2 and TRBJ1-4; TRBD1 is a possible D gene (5 bases). The CDR3 runs 16 residues. CDR1 and CDR2 from the germline V gene are SNHLY and FYNNEI. The V end was cut by 5 bases, the J end by 3 bases, with 16 bases between. The DNA of the CDR3 is TGTGCCAGCAGTCCCTTTGGGGGGGAGGCTAATGAAAAACTGTTTTTT. Translated: CASSPFGGEANEKLFF.

This clone was recorded a few times. The chain is built from TRBV9 and TRBJ2-1, with D uncertain. Per the germline V gene, CDR1 is SGDLS and CDR2 is YYNGEE. The CDR3 totals 11 residues. The V end lost 1 base, the J end lost 8 bases, and 4 bases lay between the germline ends. The CDR3 bases are TGTGCCAGCAGCGTATTCGATGAGCAGTTCTTC. Its protein product is CASSVFDEQFF.

The genes are TRBV12-5 and TRBJ2-2; no firm D call. Trimming removed 1 base at V and 0 bases at J, with 6 bases between. CDR1 is LGHNT and CDR2 is FRNRAP in the germline V gene. The CDR3 extends over 15 amino acids. In nucleotides, the CDR3 is TGTGCTAGTGGTTTGGACTACGCGAACACCGGGGAGCTGTTTTTT. Translation: CASGLDYANTGELFF.

The chain combines TRBV29-1 with TRBJ2-5, with D perhaps matching TRBD2 (6 bases). Germline CDR1 SQVTM, CDR2 ANQGSEA. CDR3 length: 13 amino acids. V was cut by 5 bases and J by 0 bases, with 10 bases left in between. The CDR3 DNA reads TGCAGCGTTAGGCTAGCGAACCAAGAGACCCAGTACTTC. Translating gives CSVRLANQETQYF.